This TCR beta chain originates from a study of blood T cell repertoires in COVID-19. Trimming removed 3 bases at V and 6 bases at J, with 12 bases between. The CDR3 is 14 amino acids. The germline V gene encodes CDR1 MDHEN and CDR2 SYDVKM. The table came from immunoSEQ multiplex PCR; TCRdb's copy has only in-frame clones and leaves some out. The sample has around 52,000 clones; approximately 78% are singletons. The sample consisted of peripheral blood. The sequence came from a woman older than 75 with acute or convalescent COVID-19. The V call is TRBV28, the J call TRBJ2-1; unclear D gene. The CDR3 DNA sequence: TGTGCCAGCAGTTTTCTAGGTCCCGCCAATGAGCAGTTCTTC. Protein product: CASSFLGPANEQFF.